The entry below describes one T cell receptor beta chain. The DNA is left out, because the CDR3 cannot be placed on it with certainty; the CDR3 is given as TCRdb lists it. These data belong to a study of brain T cells in children with intractable seizures. Patients received at least one anti-epileptic drug before surgery. The CDR3 is 16 residues long, counting both termini. This table comes from immunoSEQ multiplex PCR, and its TCRdb copy is limited to in-frame clones, with some not included. The table lists fewer than 80,000 clones, around 96% of them singletons, with 0.35% to 0.4% in the top ten. The rearrangement joins TRBV12-2 to TRBJ2-3; the D call TRBD2 from the table was never checked on the DNA. TRBV12-2 is a pseudogene segment. This clonotype was sampled from a boy under two years old with focal cortical dysplasia and intractable seizures. Material: peripheral blood, obtained at surgery. The CDR3 is CASRTRVGGGTDTQYF.